This note documents a single T cell receptor beta chain sequence. As yet, its antigen is unknown. The DNA is omitted, as the CDR3 cannot be located on it reliably, and the CDR3 follows TCRdb's listing. A single record per CDR3 protein comes from TCRdb applying MiXCR to the multiplex PCR reads. The repertoire includes roughly 110,000 distinct CDR3 sequences, less than 40% of them detected once, and approximately 5.4% sits in the top ten. Breast cancer patients provided tissue from their axillary draining lymph nodes. The germline gives CDR1 SEHNR, CDR2 FQNEAQ (reference sequence). The CDR3 adds up to 22 amino acids, both ends counted. This sample is drawn from a study of breast tumors, draining lymph nodes, adjacent tissues. Study outcomes and limitations: Luminal-like breast cancer showed significantly higher tumor–nontumor repertoire similarity than basal-like. Tumor TCR diversity was below lymph nodes but above nontumor tissue. Most tumor T cells seemingly derive from lymph node, then expand in tumor.

This TCR derives from a female donor with breast cancer. Some clones in this sample may be carry-over from other donors' samples. Sequenced: axillary lymph node tissue. This chain connects TRBV7-9 to TRBJ2-1; whether TRBD1, the table's D call, matches the DNA was not checked. The CDR3 loop is CASSFYICSARDRGGPYNEQFF.